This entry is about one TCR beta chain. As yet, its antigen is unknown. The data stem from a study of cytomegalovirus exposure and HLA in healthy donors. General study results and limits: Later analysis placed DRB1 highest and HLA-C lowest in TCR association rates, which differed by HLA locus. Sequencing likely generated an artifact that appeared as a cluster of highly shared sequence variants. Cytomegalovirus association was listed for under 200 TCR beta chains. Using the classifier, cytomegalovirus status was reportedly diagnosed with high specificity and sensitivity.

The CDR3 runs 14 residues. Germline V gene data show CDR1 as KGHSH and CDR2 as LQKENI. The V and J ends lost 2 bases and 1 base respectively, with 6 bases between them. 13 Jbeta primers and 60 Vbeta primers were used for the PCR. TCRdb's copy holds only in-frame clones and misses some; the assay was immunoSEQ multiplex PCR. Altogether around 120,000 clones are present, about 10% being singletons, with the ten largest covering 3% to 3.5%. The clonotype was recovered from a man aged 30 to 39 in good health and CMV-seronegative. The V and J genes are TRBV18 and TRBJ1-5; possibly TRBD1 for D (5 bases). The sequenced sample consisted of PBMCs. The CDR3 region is CASSPGASNQPQHF. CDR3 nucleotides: TGTGCCAGCTCACCAGGGGCCAGCAATCAGCCCCAGCATTTT.